The 23 T cell receptor beta chains given below trace back to one sample, sequenced in a study of OX40 agonist ivuxolimab in advanced cancers. TCRdb's table, derived via immunoSEQ multiplex PCR, lists solely in-frame clones and lacks some. The sample has 80,000 to 95,000 clones, around 85% seen once. The material sequenced was CD4+ or CD8+ T cells sorted from blood, taken in a trial of the OX40 agonist ivuxolimab. The source of these receptors is an adult with an advanced solid tumor such as melanoma, head and neck, liver or kidney cancer.

The CDR3 DNA reads TGCGCCAGCAGCCCAACGACTACAGATACGCAGTATTTT. This gives the protein CASSPTTTDTQYF. This rearrangement joins TRBV5-1 to TRBJ2-3; D is unresolved. V lost 4 bases to trimming and J lost 3 bases, with 9 bases between them. Germline V gene data show CDR1 as SGHRS and CDR2 as YFSETQ. This CDR3 region has 13 residues.

This chain links TRBV5-1 with TRBJ2-7; the D call may be TRBD1 or TRBD2 (5 bases each). V was pared by 5 bases and J by 2 bases, with 11 bases between. CDR3 length equals 13 residues. Germline V gene lookup returns CDR1 SGHRS and CDR2 YFSETQ. The CDR3, as DNA: TGCGCCAGCAGGTTTCAGGGAGCCTACGAGCAGTACTTC. Its translation is CASRFQGAYEQYF.

V and J are TRBV5-1 and TRBJ2-5, with TRBD2 matching over 7 bases. J was trimmed by 4 bases and V by 5 bases; bases with no gene match: 5. Germline V gene lookup returns CDR1 SGHRS and CDR2 YFSETQ. The CDR3 is made up of 13 amino acids. This CDR3 reads CASSSWEGETQYF. CDR3 in DNA: TGCGCCAGCAGTTCGTGGGAGGGAGAGACCCAGTACTTC. The full variable domain, completed using reference TRBV5-1 and TRBJ2-5, is KAGVTQTPRYLIKTRGQQVTLSCSPISGHRSVSWYQQTPGQGLQFLFEYFSETQRNKGNFPGRFSGRQFSNSRSEMNVSTLELGDSALYLCASSSWEGETQYFGPGTRLLVL.

V usage is TRBV7-2 and J usage is TRBJ2-3, with D maybe TRBD1 (7 bases). From germline, CDR1 is SGHTA and CDR2 FQGNSA. V lost 1 base to trimming and J lost 7 bases, with 18 bases between them. The CDR3 contains 16 residues. The CDR3 loop is CASSLGGAGGIHTQYF. DNA for the CDR3: TGTGCCAGCAGCTTAGGGGGGGCAGGGGGTATCCATACGCAGTATTTT.

V usage is TRBV6-1 and J usage is TRBJ1-6, with a weak D call TRBD1 (6 bases). The CDR3 consists of 16 residues. From germline, CDR1 is MNHNS and CDR2 SASEGT. With 4 bases removed from V and 5 bases from J, the gap between germline ends came to 15 bases. CDR3 nucleotides: TGTGCCAGCAGTGCGTATGGGGGGGCGAATAATTCACCCCTCCACTTT. Protein: CASSAYGGANNSPLHF.

This rearrangement joins TRBV7-2 to TRBJ2-5; 7 bases align to TRBD1. The CDR3 runs 16 residues. In germline, CDR1 is SGHTA, CDR2 FQGNSA. V dropped 2 bases and J dropped 0; count of bases not matched to a gene: 6. CDR3 protein: CASSLSGTVYQETQYF. In DNA form, the CDR3 reads TGTGCCAGCAGCTTAAGTGGGACAGTATACCAAGAGACCCAGTACTTC.

This clone appeared a single time. The chain joins TRBV2 to TRBJ2-6, with D maybe TRBD1 (5 bases). V lost 4 bases, J lost 0 bases, and 10 bases lay in between. The CDR3 spans 16 residues. The germline V gene has CDR1 SNHLY and CDR2 FYNNEI. As DNA, the CDR3 is TGTGCCAGCAGTGCGACAGTCAGCTCTGGGGCCAACGTCCTGACTTTC. This encodes CASSATVSSGANVLTF.

The V call is TRBV9, the J call TRBJ1-5; tentatively, D is TRBD1 (5 bases). Looked up from germline, CDR1 is SGDLS and CDR2 is YYNGEE. This CDR3 is 14 amino acids long. The V end lost 5 bases, the J end lost 6 bases, and 15 bases lay between the germline ends. In nucleotides, the CDR3 is TGTGCCAGCAGTGCCACGGGGGGGGGTCAGCCCCAGCATTTT. This translates into CASSATGGGQPQHF.

This chain uses TRBV6-5 with TRBJ1-5; D ambiguous. The germline gives CDR1 MNHEY, CDR2 SVGAGI. V dropped 6 bases and J dropped 6 bases, with 12 bases sitting between them. The CDR3 spans 13 residues. The CDR3 region is CASRPLDGQPQHF. CDR3 bases: TGTGCCAGCAGGCCGCTGGACGGTCAGCCCCAGCATTTT.

The genes are TRBV5-4 and TRBJ2-1; 7 bases are a match to TRBD2. The V and J ends lost 0 bases and 7 bases, in that order; junction bases with no gene match: 1. The germline V gene encodes CDR1 SGHNT and CDR2 YYREEE (reference sequence). The CDR3 is 13 amino acids. The CDR3 here is CASSLAGGNEQFF. The CDR3 DNA sequence: TGTGCCAGCAGCTTGGCCGGGGGGAATGAGCAGTTCTTC.

This clone was detected once. The gene calls are TRBV5-1 and TRBJ1-2; D unresolved. V was pared by 1 base and J by 3 bases, with 13 bases between. CDR1 is SGHRS, CDR2 YFSETQ, per germline. The CDR3 has 15 amino acids. The CDR3 nucleotides read TGCGCCAGCAGCTTGTCCGACGCAGCATACTATGGCTACACCTTC. Translating it yields CASSLSDAAYYGYTF.

This clone was counted between two and nine times. CDR3 DNA: TGCGCCAGCAGTCAACACGGCAGGGGTGGCTACACCTTC. This codes for CASSQHGRGGYTF. The rearrangement links TRBV10-2 to TRBJ1-2; possible D gene TRBD1, 6 bases. V lost 5 bases and J lost 7, with 14 bases in between. The CDR3 is 13 residues long. CDR1 WSHSY and CDR2 SAAADI come from the germline V gene.

The chain carries TRBV6-6 and TRBJ1-1; no clear D gene. The V gene's germline CDR1 is MNHNY and CDR2 SVGAGI (reference sequence). The CDR3 contains 14 residues. V lost 2 bases and J lost 2, with 9 bases in between. The CDR3: CASSYEPINTEAFF. For the CDR3, the DNA is TGTGCCAGCAGTTACGAGCCTATAAACACTGAAGCTTTCTTT.

The chain combines TRBV30 with TRBJ2-1; 7 bases align to TRBD1. The length of the CDR3 is 14 residues. After removal of 0 bases from V and 5 bases from J, the junction contained 4 bases not matched to a gene. Germline CDR1 and CDR2: GTSNPN and SVGIG (reference sequence). The chain's CDR3 is CAWSVQGDHNEQFF. For the CDR3, the DNA is TGTGCCTGGAGTGTCCAGGGGGACCACAATGAGCAGTTCTTC.

The chain is built from TRBV7-9 and TRBJ1-6; D uncertain. Germline assignment: CDR1 SEHNR and CDR2 FQNEAQ (reference sequence). The CDR3 has 14 residues. V shed 1 base and J shed 7 bases, with 8 bases lying between them. The CDR3 loop is CASSLGQRNSPLHF. The CDR3 nucleotides are TGTGCCAGCAGCTTAGGTCAACGCAATTCACCCCTCCACTTT.

The chain employs TRBV28 and TRBJ1-5; TRBD1 might be the D (6 bases). The germline gives CDR1 MDHEN, CDR2 SYDVKM. V lost 7 bases to trimming and J lost 7 bases, with 17 bases between them. The CDR3 loop spans 14 amino acids. The CDR3 loop reads CASTRQAGSQPQHF. CDR3 coding DNA: TGTGCCAGCACCCGACAGGCCGGGAGCCAGCCCCAGCATTTT.

The CDR3 region has the DNA TGCGCCAGCAGCTTGGGTTCCGGGTTTTTCCATGAGCAGTTCTTC. It yields the protein CASSLGSGFFHEQFF. This sequence joins TRBV5-1 and TRBJ2-1; no definite D call. The CDR3 covers 15 residues. From germline, CDR1 is SGHRS and CDR2 YFSETQ. With 0 bases removed from V and 8 bases from J, the gap between germline ends came to 15 bases. The full variable domain, with the rest looked up from reference TRBV5-1 and TRBJ2-1, is KAGVTQTPRYLIKTRGQQVTLSCSPISGHRSVSWYQQTPGQGLQFLFEYFSETQRNKGNFPGRFSGRQFSNSRSEMNVSTLELGDSALYLCASSLGSGFFHEQFFGPGTRLTVL.

This chain links TRBV2 with TRBJ2-5, with 10 positions matching TRBD2. The tail of the sequence fits TRBJ2-7 better, so the J call may be wrong. Germline values: CDR1 SNHLY, CDR2 FYNNEI. The length of the CDR3 is 15 residues. The CDR3 protein is CASRQLAGVSYEQYF. In DNA, the CDR3 is TGTGCCAGCAGGCAGCTAGCGGGGGTATCCTACGAGCAGTACTTC.

The V and J genes are TRBV27 and TRBJ2-3, with 7 positions matching TRBD1. The ends lost 3 bases at V and 0 bases at J; junction bases unmatched: 18. Germline loops: CDR1 MNHEY, CDR2 SMNVEV (reference sequence). The CDR3 totals 20 residues. The CDR3 region is CASSFSGRGWQFYSTDTQYF. In nucleotides, the CDR3 is TGTGCCAGCAGTTTCTCGGGCAGGGGGTGGCAATTCTACAGCACAGATACGCAGTATTTT.

This CDR3 is CASSYEGARSPLHF. In nucleotides, the CDR3 is TGTGCCAGCAGTTATGAGGGGGCGAGGTCACCCCTCCACTTT. The chain recombines TRBV6-6 with TRBJ1-6, with 7 nucleotides matching TRBD1. The CDR3 runs to 14 residues. V shed 3 bases and J 10 bases; nucleotides not matched to a gene: 6. Germline loops: CDR1 MNHNY, CDR2 SVGAGI (reference sequence).

The rearrangement links TRBV11-2 to TRBJ1-1; weak D call: TRBD1 (5 bases). Germline V gene sequence: CDR1 SGHAT, CDR2 FQNNGV. CDR3 size: 13 residues. V lost 5 bases and J 1 base, leaving 8 bases between the germline ends. The CDR3 nucleotides are TGTGCCAGCAGCATCAGGGAGAACACTGAAGCTTTCTTT. Amino acid sequence: CASSIRENTEAFF.

The rearrangement links TRBV19 to TRBJ1-2; possible D gene TRBD1, 5 bases. V was trimmed by 6 bases and J by 4 bases, leaving 18 bases between them. Germline V gene lookup returns CDR1 LNHDA and CDR2 SQIVND (reference sequence). The CDR3 spans 15 residues. CDR3 nucleotide sequence: TGTGCCAGTAGCCACCCTGCCGGGGCTGCCTATGGCTACACCTTC. Its translation is CASSHPAGAAYGYTF. Drawing the rest from reference TRBV19 and TRBJ1-2, the complete variable domain is DGGITQSPKYLFRKEGQNVTLSCEQNLNHDAMYWYRQDPGQGLRLIYYSQIVNDFQKGDIAEGYSVSREKKESFPLTVTSAQKNPTAFYLCASSHPAGAAYGYTFGSGTRLTVV.

The chain combines TRBV5-1 with TRBJ1-2; 9 bases are shared with TRBD1. Per germline, CDR1 SGHRS and CDR2 YFSETQ. The V gene end was trimmed by 2 bases and the J gene end by 6 bases; junction bases not matched to a gene: 2. The CDR3 contains 13 residues. CDR3 bases: TGCGCCAGCAGCTTACAGGGGGCGGATGGCTACACCTTC. Encoded protein: CASSLQGADGYTF.